The entry below gives a single T cell receptor beta chain sequence along with its context. Its antigen is unknown. TCRdb's table, derived via immunoSEQ multiplex PCR, lists solely in-frame clones and lacks some. The sample includes over 150,000 clones, around 88% seen only once; the top ten take 20% to 25%. This entry is derived from a study of cytomegalovirus exposure and HLA in healthy donors. Study-wide results and limits: It was approximately 150 TCR beta chains that were listed as cytomegalovirus-associated. Many donors shared some public TCRs, even though most TCR sequences were rare.

CDR3 size: 15 residues. After removal of 0 bases from V and 2 bases from J, the junction contained 3 bases not matched to a gene. Germline V gene data show CDR1 as LGHNA and CDR2 as YSLEER. The sample taken for sequencing was PBMCs. The genes are TRBV4-3 and TRBJ2-5; 7 bases align to TRBD2. The TCR originated in a man aged 18 to 35 in good health and CMV-seropositive. CDR3 sequence reads: CASSQEGRAQETQYF. CDR3 nucleotide sequence: TGCGCCAGCAGCCAAGAGGGGAGGGCTCAAGAGACCCAGTACTTC.